These 5 T cell receptor beta chains were sequenced from one sample in a study of sequential checkpoint blockade in melanoma. Treatment of the sample: randomized to nivolumab then ipilimumab (arm A) or the reverse (arm B). Produced via immunoSEQ multiplex PCR; TCRdb's table is partial and in-frame only. The sample lists 6,500 to 8,500 clones, about 60% occurring once. The sample here was CD8+ T cells sorted from blood (inferred from file names), taken from a patient given nivolumab and ipilimumab in sequence. These receptor sequences come from a human donor with melanoma.

The chain links TRBV6-5 to TRBJ2-7; 8 bases match TRBD2. The CDR3 is 13 amino acids. V gave up 2 bases and J gave up 3 bases; unmatched junction bases: 0. From germline, CDR1 is MNHEY and CDR2 SVGAGI. In DNA form, the CDR3 reads TGTGCCAGCAGTTACGGGACTAGCTACGAGCAGTACTTC. It encodes CASSYGTSYEQYF.

This clone was seen a single time. J is TRBJ1-1 and V is TRBV4-3, with a tentative D call TRBD1 (5 bases). The CDR3 spans 14 residues. Germline assignment: CDR1 LGHNA and CDR2 YSLEER. Trimming pared 5 bases from V and 1 base from J, leaving 11 bases between. This CDR3 is CASSGGVRNTEAFF. CDR3 DNA: TGCGCCAGCAGCGGAGGGGTACGGAACACTGAAGCTTTCTTT.

The chain combines TRBV28 with TRBJ1-6; D is uncertain. This CDR3 has 12 amino acids. Trimming removed 6 bases at V and 5 bases at J, with 5 bases between. CDR1 and CDR2 from the germline V gene are MDHEN and SYDVKM. The CDR3 protein is CASSLHNSPLHF. DNA for the CDR3: TGTGCCAGCAGCCTCCATAATTCACCCCTCCACTTT.

This clone was seen a handful of times. The chain combines TRBV27 with TRBJ2-7, with 10 nucleotides matching TRBD1. There are 15 residues in the CDR3. Unmatched junction bases numbered 4, after V lost 5 bases and J lost 0 bases. Germline CDR1 reads MNHEY; CDR2 reads SMNVEV (reference sequence). The CDR3 DNA reads as TGTGCCAGCAGTCTCCGGACAGGGGGCTCCTACGAGCAGTACTTC. This encodes CASSLRTGGSYEQYF.

The rearrangement uses TRBV28 and TRBJ1-5; D remains unclear. Looked up from germline, CDR1 is MDHEN and CDR2 is SYDVKM. The CDR3 totals 14 residues. V was cut by 2 bases and J by 2 bases, with 7 bases left in between. In nucleotides, the CDR3 is TGTGCCAGCAGTTTACGCGTGGGCAATCAGCCCCAGCATTTT. It translates to CASSLRVGNQPQHF.